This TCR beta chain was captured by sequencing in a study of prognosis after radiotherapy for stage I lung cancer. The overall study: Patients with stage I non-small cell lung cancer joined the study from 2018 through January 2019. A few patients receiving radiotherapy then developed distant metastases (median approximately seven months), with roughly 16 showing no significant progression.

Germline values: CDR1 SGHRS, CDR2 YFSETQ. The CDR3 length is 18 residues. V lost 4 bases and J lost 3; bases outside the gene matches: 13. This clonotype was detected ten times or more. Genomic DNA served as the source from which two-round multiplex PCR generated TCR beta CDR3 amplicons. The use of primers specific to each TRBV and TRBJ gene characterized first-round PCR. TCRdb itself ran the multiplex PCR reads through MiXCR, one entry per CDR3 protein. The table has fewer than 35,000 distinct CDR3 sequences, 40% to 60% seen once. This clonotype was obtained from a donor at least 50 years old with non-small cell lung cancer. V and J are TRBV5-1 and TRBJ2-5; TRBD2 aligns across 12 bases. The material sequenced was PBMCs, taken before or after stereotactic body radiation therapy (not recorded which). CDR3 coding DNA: TGCGCCAGCAGCCCTGGGAATCTAGCGGGAGGGGGAGAAGAGACCCAGTACTTC. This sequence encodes CASSPGNLAGGGEETQYF.